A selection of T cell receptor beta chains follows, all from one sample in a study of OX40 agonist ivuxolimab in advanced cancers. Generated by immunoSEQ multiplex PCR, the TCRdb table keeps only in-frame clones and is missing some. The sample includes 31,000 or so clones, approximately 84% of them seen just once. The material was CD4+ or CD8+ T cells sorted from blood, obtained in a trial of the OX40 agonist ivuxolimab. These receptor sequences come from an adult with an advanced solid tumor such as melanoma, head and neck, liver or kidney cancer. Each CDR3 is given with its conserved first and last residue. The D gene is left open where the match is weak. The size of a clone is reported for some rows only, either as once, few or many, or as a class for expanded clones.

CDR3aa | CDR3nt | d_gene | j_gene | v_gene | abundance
CAWSSTGAGQPQHF | TGTGCCTGGAGTTCGACAGGGGCGGGACAGCCCCAGCATTTT | TRBD1 | TRBJ1-5 | TRBV30 | many
CSVRRGTEAFF | TGCAGTGTCCGCCGCGGGACTGAAGCTTTCTTT | . | TRBJ1-1 | TRBV20-1 | .
CASSLRTRISYEQYF | TGTGCCAGCAGCTTACGGACTAGGATTTCCTACGAGCAGTACTTC | TRBD2 | TRBJ2-7 | TRBV7-9 | .
CASSDYGVVEQYF | TGTGCCAGCAGTGATTACGGGGTTGTCGAGCAGTACTTC | . | TRBJ2-7 | TRBV6-1 | many
CSVAHRGLTNEKLFF | TGCAGCGTTGCCCACAGGGGACTGACTAATGAAAAACTGTTTTTT | TRBD1 | TRBJ1-4 | TRBV29-1 | .
CASSQVRGQHF | TGCGCCAGCAGCCAAGTCCGTGGCCAGCATTTT | . | TRBJ1-5 | TRBV5-1 | .
CASSYTSGIQESYF | TGCGCCAGCAGCTATACTAGCGGGATTCAAGAGTCGTACTTC | TRBD2 | TRBJ2-7 | TRBV5-1 | few
CASSLTGGASVPHTQYF | TGTGCCAGCAGTTTAACGGGCGGGGCTAGCGTACCGCATACGCAGTATTTT | . | TRBJ2-3 | TRBV27 | .
CASSVLGLRNEQFF | TGTGCCAGCAGCGTACTCGGACTACGGAATGAGCAGTTCTTC | . | TRBJ2-1 | TRBV9 | .
CASSLGRETDTQYF | TGTGCCAGTAGCCTAGGGCGGGAAACAGATACGCAGTATTTT | . | TRBJ2-3 | TRBV19 | many
CASWGGQYGYTF | TGTGCCAGCTGGGGGGGGCAGTATGGCTACACCTTC | . | TRBJ1-2 | TRBV11-2 | .
CASSPRGLYQPQHF | TGTGCCAGCAGTCCCCGGGGCCTCTATCAGCCCCAGCATTTT | . | TRBJ1-5 | TRBV6-5 | medium-sized
CASSSGYAYEQYF | TGTGCCAGCAGTTCGGGTTACGCCTACGAGCAGTACTTC | . | TRBJ2-7 | TRBV27 | .
CASSRRGSSYNEQFF | TGTGCCAGCAGCCGTAGGGGGAGCTCCTACAATGAGCAGTTCTTC | . | TRBJ2-1 | TRBV7-8 | .
CASKEGLHGYTF | TGTGCCAGCAAGGAAGGACTGCATGGCTACACCTTC | . | TRBJ1-2 | TRBV28 | .
CASSPTRLGLETQYF | TGTGCCAGCAGTCCGACACGCCTGGGTTTGGAGACCCAGTACTTC | . | TRBJ2-5 | TRBV27 | .
CASRMRGTEAFF | TGTGCCAGCAGAATGAGGGGGACTGAAGCTTTCTTT | . | TRBJ1-1 | TRBV27 | .
CASSPPRDQETQYF | TGTGCCAGCAGCCCTCCTCGGGACCAAGAGACCCAGTACTTC | . | TRBJ2-5 | TRBV7-6 | .
CASSPTSGVYNEQFF | TGCGCCAGCAGCCCGACTAGCGGGGTCTACAATGAGCAGTTCTTC | TRBD2 | TRBJ2-1 | TRBV5-1 | .
CASSVALGGPNTGELFF | TGTGCCAGCAGCGTAGCTTTAGGAGGTCCAAACACCGGGGAGCTGTTTTTT | . | TRBJ2-2 | TRBV9 | .
CASSLDGGGSYGYTF | TGTGCCAGCAGCTTAGATGGGGGGGGGAGCTATGGCTACACCTTC | . | TRBJ1-2 | TRBV7-2 | .
CASSLGRLYNEQFF | TGTGCCAGCAGTTTAGGACGGCTATACAATGAGCAGTTCTTC | . | TRBJ2-1 | TRBV28 | .
CASRDRVPVGGYTF | TGTGCCAGCAGAGACAGGGTTCCTGTTGGTGGCTACACCTTC | TRBD1 | TRBJ1-2 | TRBV6-5 | .
CASSLSGRHYEQYF | TGTGCCAGCAGCCTTAGCGGGAGGCACTACGAGCAGTACTTC | TRBD2 | TRBJ2-7 | TRBV7-9 | .
CASSLAGTGYGYTF | TGTGCCAGCAGCTTAGCCGGGACAGGGTACGGCTACACCTTC | TRBD1 | TRBJ1-2 | TRBV11-1 | .
CASSGDRGLDEQFF | TGTGCCAGCAGCGGGGACAGGGGGCTGGATGAGCAGTTCTTC | TRBD1 | TRBJ2-1 | TRBV9 | .
CAWSDGVKETQYF | TGTGCCTGGAGCGACGGAGTTAAAGAGACCCAGTACTTC | . | TRBJ2-5 | TRBV30 | .
CASSPQTSSNTEAFF | TGTGCCAGCAGCCCCCAGACATCTTCGAACACTGAAGCTTTCTTT | . | TRBJ1-1 | TRBV13 | .
CASSLAWGQGRNEQFF | TGTGCCAGCAGCTTGGCTTGGGGACAGGGTAGGAATGAGCAGTTCTTC | TRBD1 | TRBJ2-1 | TRBV5-6 | .